A selection of T cell receptor beta chains follows, all from one sample in a study of identical twins. TCRdb redid the calling of the 5' RACE reads with MiXCR, one entry per CDR3 protein. The repertoire holds a few hundred thousand distinct CDR3 sequences, with roughly 9.7% as singletons. These data were also filed under a second study, of yellow fever vaccine responses in identical twins.

Sequencing was performed on CD8+ T cells sorted from blood. Receptor source: a woman between 18 and 29 years old in good health. Both conserved end residues are trimmed from each CDR3. D genes are given only for firm matches. Only part of the rows carry a size: once, few, many, or a class if the clone is expanded.

cdr3_aa | v_call | d_call | j_call | clone_size
SVGGVNNEQF | TRBV29-1 | NA | TRBJ2-1 | many
ASSPLTGMNTEAF | TRBV4-1 | NA | TRBJ1-1 | NA
ASSPNLAGPYNEQF | TRBV7-7 | TRBD2 | TRBJ2-1 | NA
ASSPTPDPGDYGYT | TRBV18 | NA | TRBJ1-2 | few
SVGSTGFKDTQY | TRBV29-1 | NA | TRBJ2-3 | many
ASSSPTGTSDYAYEQY | TRBV11-1 | TRBD2 | TRBJ2-7 | many
SADFLLAGEFGDTQY | TRBV20-1 | TRBD2 | TRBJ2-3 | NA
ASSSTGHPPYNEQF | TRBV5-1 | NA | TRBJ2-1 | NA
ASSDIRGKGPQH | TRBV27 | NA | TRBJ1-5 | NA
ASSLGRELF | TRBV5-6 | NA | TRBJ2-2 | few
AISFGTAYEQY | TRBV10-3 | TRBD1 | TRBJ2-7 | NA
SASLLRREGQSTDTQY | TRBV20-1 | NA | TRBJ2-3 | many
ASSPYLGESSIGGDNEQF | TRBV6-2/TRBV6-3 | NA | TRBJ2-1 | NA
ASSLAQGATEAF | TRBV5-1 | TRBD1 | TRBJ1-1 | many
ASSDPILLVYEQY | TRBV5-1 | NA | TRBJ2-7 | NA
ASSLGGPADNNEQF | TRBV11-2 | NA | TRBJ2-1 | few
SASRGSSYNSPLH | TRBV20-1 | NA | TRBJ1-6 | many
ASKLGGGELF | TRBV11-2 | NA | TRBJ2-2 | many
ASSLLAGTDSNQPQH | TRBV6-5 | TRBD1 | TRBJ1-5 | many
ASLREDTDTQY | TRBV2 | TRBD2 | TRBJ2-3 | many
ASSLGAGGHEQY | TRBV11-2 | TRBD1 | TRBJ2-7 | NA
ASSLPGRPREQY | TRBV12-3/TRBV12-4 | NA | TRBJ2-7 | many
ASSFLTGNQPQH | TRBV12-3/TRBV12-4 | TRBD1 | TRBJ1-5 | NA
ASSYSGRIYNEQF | TRBV6-2/TRBV6-3 | TRBD2 | TRBJ2-1 | NA
ASRLTSTSGNYEQY | TRBV7-2 | TRBD2 | TRBJ2-7 | many
ASSLAGGTNEKLF | TRBV7-9 | TRBD1 | TRBJ1-4 | few
TICLRQGAQFGTDTQY | TRBV12-3/TRBV12-4 | TRBD1 | TRBJ2-3 | NA
SVVGPTTDTQY | TRBV29-1 | NA | TRBJ2-3 | many
ATRTSGSYNEQF | TRBV24-1 | TRBD2 | TRBJ2-1 | many
ASSLQGLENTIY | TRBV7-2 | NA | TRBJ1-3 | many
ASSLRGGGYT | TRBV12-3/TRBV12-4 | NA | TRBJ1-2 | many
SVGTGENTEAF | TRBV29-1 | TRBD1 | TRBJ1-1 | NA
ASSEEDRNTEAF | TRBV25-1 | NA | TRBJ1-1 | many
ASRSPVAGASETQY | TRBV12-3/TRBV12-4 | NA | TRBJ2-5 | many
SAVTPGQGGTGELF | TRBV29-1 | TRBD1 | TRBJ2-2 | many
SVGGTEAF | TRBV29-1 | NA | TRBJ1-1 | many
SARDGDSNYEQY | TRBV20-1 | TRBD1 | TRBJ2-7 | many
ASSQGAGSYEQY | TRBV4-2 | NA | TRBJ2-7 | NA
ASSPGTGLFTDTQY | TRBV7-8 | TRBD1 | TRBJ2-3 | many
ASSEGLAGGAYEQY | TRBV9 | TRBD2 | TRBJ2-7 | NA
ASSSTLYGDGYT | TRBV27 | NA | TRBJ1-2 | NA
ASSQVASGRSIEQY | TRBV4-3 | TRBD2 | TRBJ2-7 | few